This record concerns one T cell receptor (beta chain) sequence. Its antigen has not been determined. Base qualities are missing; no much larger clone stands one base away. The entry originates in a study of cytomegalovirus exposure and HLA in healthy donors (dated by TCRdb to 2017 to 2019). For the study in its entirety: An earlier analysis of roughly 500 of the donors reported around 280 Gb of sequence data and around 100 million unique TCR beta sequences obtained from some 200 million T cells. An early release that covered about 600 HLA-typed donors contained approximately 290 gigabases of sequencing data and 85 million to 100 million unique TCR sequences. Of the 398 genotyped donors, around 81% fell in the genetic ancestry cluster associated with self-reported Caucasian donors. The aim of the study was to test whether cataloging public T cell receptors could identify signatures of past pathogen exposure. The study used immunosequencing to profile the T cell repertoires of some 600 subjects and linked those repertoires to cytomegalovirus serostatus. A separate validation cohort of approximately 130 different subjects was used in addition to the roughly 700-subject first cohort. The study combined high-throughput TCR immunosequencing, statistical association of individual TCRs with disease status, and machine learning to predict cytomegalovirus infection status. A later analysis re-examined previously published TCR beta repertoires from several hundred donors and added high-resolution HLA genotyping to investigate patterns of TCR occurrence. The later analysis used no new phenotypic data to find candidate immune exposures, relying instead on TCR beta sequences and their occurrence across donors. An earlier analysis of 587 of the donors used high-throughput TCR beta sequencing to judge whether each TCR beta V gene segment behaved as functional or pseudogenic. Alongside the repertoire data, information on donor age, sex, ethnicity and CMV serostatus was compiled. Genome-wide SNP genotypes for about three fifths of the 666 donors were used in a later genetic analysis, which treated that subset as a discovery cohort. Every discovery cohort repertoire had been produced on one sequencing platform. Both class I and class II loci were covered by HLA typing, at four-digit resolution. Typing coverage varied by locus: roughly 620-640 donors for A, B, C, DRB1 and DQB1; roughly 560 for DQA1; some 610 for DPA1; approximately 490 for DPB1. Because of strong linkage in the cohort, four to six DR-DQ haplotypes were treated as single units for association and clustering. Across under 500 genotyped donors of the cohort, an average of approximately 240,000 unique TCR beta nucleotide sequences per donor were sequenced, and around 19% of those sequences were non-productive.

What the study reported, not specific to this receptor: CMV serostatus was the only immune exposure information available for the cohort. In this cohort, only TCR beta chains were sequenced, and detectable features were limited by the absence of alpha or paired-chain data. The study gave a list of more than 150 TCR beta chains associated with cytomegalovirus. The 87-base-pair reads could not distinguish some IMGT-functional V segments, including TRBV6-2 and TRBV6-3, so those segments were excluded. Because some donors lacked HLA typing at each locus, the association tests relied only on the typed subset. The authors suggested that the approach could potentially be generalized to other disease states and immunological phenotypes. Compared with equally common non-associated chains, HLA-associated TCR beta chains in a later analysis were more clonally expanded and had lower generation probabilities. Sequencing depth was assumed to be roughly uniform across donors in the presence/absence analyses, though that assumption may not hold. Strong co-occurrence of HLA alleles, especially DR and DQ, made assigning TCR associations to individual alleles difficult. A later analysis found that TCR association rates varied across HLA loci, with DRB1 alleles showing the most associated TCRs and HLA-C alleles the fewest. A later genetic analysis associated a missense DCLRE1C variant with V-gene and J-gene trimming of TCR beta chains, and an independent cohort replicated the association. A further reported finding was that TCR beta sequences accurately predicted the HLA-A and HLA-B alleles for most subjects in the first cohort. According to a later analysis, parvovirus B19, influenza, CMV and Epstein-Barr virus appeared linked to several top co-occurrence clusters. A group of highly shared sequence variants was considered likely to be a technical artifact of the sequencing pipeline. At a false discovery rate of 0.05, a later analysis linked around 17,000 TCR beta sequences to specific HLA alleles. In a later analysis, most CMV-associated TCR beta chains were found to appear HLA-restricted, with HLA associations seemingly driven largely by CMV exposure. Correlated functional status among segregating V segments might be attributable to linkage disequilibrium, but an unknown experimental factor could not be ruled out. According to a later genetic analysis, donors in an Asian-associated ancestry cluster had fewer N-insertions in productive TCRs than the approximately 650-donor mean. Broadly in line with IMGT annotations, most TCR beta V segments showed up in productive rearrangements about 90% or about 30% of the time in an earlier analysis of 587 of the donors. In both the original and validation cohorts, the classifier was reported to diagnose cytomegalovirus status with high specificity and sensitivity. Across donors, most TCR sequences were observed very rarely, whereas some public TCRs were present in many individuals. In vitro tests confirmed that a few of the cytomegalovirus-associated TCR beta chains recognize cytomegalovirus antigens. About 17 rarely observed V segments, including chromosome 9 orphons, were excluded from the earlier analysis of some 590 of the donors because counts were too low.

Library generation was performed with the immunoSEQ multiplex PCR assay. A mixture of 60 forward primers for TCR Vbeta segments and 13 reverse primers for TCR Jbeta segments was used in the multiplex PCR. A multiplex PCR assay on genomic DNA amplified the CDR3 region of rearranged TCR beta genes. Amplified TCR beta libraries were sequenced as 87-base-pair reads on the Illumina HiSeq System. The study's processing was this. A later analysis counted approximately 74 million unique TCR beta chains across the 666 repertoires, and roughly 10 million of these chains were shared by at least two donors. Raw reads were error-corrected and collapsed into unique sequences by a nearest-neighbor algorithm in which closely related sequences were merged to remove PCR and sequencing errors. CDR3 sequences were aligned to IMGT reference sequences to assign V, D and J gene segments. For a sequence to be retained, a match of at least six nucleotides was required to both a V gene segment and a J gene segment. Rearrangements were classified as productive when the CDR3 lacked stop codons and remained in frame with V and J, and all other rearrangements were classified as non-productive. CDR3 was defined according to IMGT convention as the region running from the second conserved V-encoded cysteine to the conserved J-encoded phenylalanine. The earlier analysis of about 500 of the donors excluded sequences that lacked an unambiguous match to a single V gene segment. An earlier analysis of several hundred of the donors called V segments functional above 56.7% productive rearrangements and segregating when the between-donor standard deviation exceeded 5%. To diagnose cytomegalovirus status from the catalog of TCR beta chain sequences, a statistical classification framework was built. A later analysis assigned V and J genes by comparing TCR nucleotide sequences with IMGT/GENE-DB human TR gene sequences. A later analysis assigned CDR3 sequences and most-parsimonious VDJ recombination scenarios with the TCRdist pipeline. In a later analysis, each TCR beta chain was defined by its CDR3 amino acid sequence together with its V-gene family, and reads without a unique V-gene family were excluded. As a way to deal with suspected cross-contamination and a sequencing artifact, a later analysis dropped 450 to 600 nucleotide sequences that were highly shared and had low generation probability. In a later analysis, a clonal expansion index was calculated for each public chain from normalized within-repertoire ranks of inferred template counts. A later analysis computed generation probabilities with a VDJ recombination model fitted to out-of-frame rearrangements, and checked the results against IGoR. In a later analysis, hypergeometric tests were used to score TCR-TCR, TCR-HLA and TCR-CMV co-occurrence, with a repertoire-size bias correction applied to TCR pairs. To estimate false discovery rates, a later analysis permuted the HLA or CMV assignments 20 times. In a later analysis, co-occurring TCRs were grouped using DBSCAN, and TCRdist sequence similarity was added for clustering within HLA-allele-positive subsets. Co-occurrence clustering excluded repertoires with fewer than 30,000 or more than 120,000 public chains, plus five with anomalous nucleotide sharing. In its TCRdb copy, this immuneACCESS table keeps in-frame sequences only and misses some clones. Where compared with another copy, unresolved V genes explain less than half of these, and the others have no known cause. V, J and clone size are those of that table, while D and trimming were read from the DNA. The sample has 120,000 to 150,000 clones on record, roughly 80% of them singletons. The top ten constitute around 3% of the sample.

The trim is 3 bases for V and 1 base for J, with a gap of 7 bases between the germline ends. The germline V gene provides CDR1 KGHSH and CDR2 LQKENI. The CDR3 covers 14 residues, taking in both the cysteine and the phenylalanine. Only CDR3 DNA is held: 42 bases, read in frame from base 1. The cohort consisted of 600 to 700 healthy bone marrow donors. At the time of sampling, every cohort member was nominally healthy, though immune exposures that went unrecorded were likely present. The donor tested CMV seropositive and was one of the 289 seropositive cohort members. A peripheral blood sample was provided by each donor, and peripheral blood mononuclear cells were used for TCR beta sequencing. The Qiagen DNeasy Blood Extraction Kit was used to extract genomic DNA from the blood cell samples.

Sequencing used PBMCs. The V and J genes are TRBV18 and TRBJ1-3; too little of a D gene remains to name it. This sequence was found in a man aged 40-49 years in good health and CMV-seropositive. In nucleotide form, the sequence is TGTGCCAGCTCACCCCGCGGGTCTGGAAACACCATATATTTT. Translated, it reads CASSPRGSGNTIYF.